This is a list of T cell receptor beta chains from one sample in a study of blood T cell repertoires in COVID-19. The data were produced by immunoSEQ multiplex PCR, yet TCRdb's version contains in-frame clones alone and is incomplete. The data hold 150,000 or so clones, with around 78% observed a single time. Sequenced: peripheral blood. Source of these receptors: an elderly man with acute or convalescent COVID-19. Both conserved end residues are part of each CDR3. Fields, in order: D gene, clone size, V gene, J gene, CDR3 DNA, CDR3 protein. A D gene is named only where the DNA matches it firmly. Size is stated for part of the rows, as once, few or many counts, or as a class when the clone is expanded.

-	-	TRBV18	TRBJ2-5	-	CASSPSVLQETQYF
-	-	TRBV1	TRBJ2-1	TGCACCAGCAGCCAAGAGCGTCTAGCGTGTTCCTACAATGAGCAGTTCTTC	CTSSQERLACSYNEQFF
TRBD1	many	TRBV7-9	TRBJ1-2	TGTGCCAGCAGCTTAGGGAGGGGGCCAATTAACTATGGCTACACCTTC	CASSLGRGPINYGYTF
TRBD2	-	TRBV5-4	TRBJ2-3	TGTGCCAGCAGCTTGGTCCTAGCGGGGACCAGCACAGATACGCAGTATTTT	CASSLVLAGTSTDTQYF
TRBD1	-	TRBV28	TRBJ1-2	TGTGCCAGCAGTCCAAGCTCCGGGACAGGTGGCTACACCTTC	CASSPSSGTGGYTF
TRBD1	-	TRBV30	TRBJ1-2	TGTGCCTGGGGGACAGGGTTTGGCTACACCTTC	CAWGTGFGYTF
-	-	TRBV7-9	TRBJ1-5	TGTGCCAGCAGCTTAGCGCTCCAGGGCGGGGGGCAGATCAATCAGCCCCAGCATTTT	CASSLALQGGGQINQPQHF
-	-	TRBV27	TRBJ2-1	TGTGCCAGCAGTTTCCAACCGAACTGGTTTCAGTTCTTC	CASSFQPNWFQFF
-	few	TRBV7-9	TRBJ2-3	TGTGCCAGCAGCTTAGTCACTATAAATACGCAGTATTTT	CASSLVTINTQYF
TRBD1	-	TRBV9	TRBJ2-5	TGTGCCAGCAGCGTAGCGGCAGGGGGTTATGAGACCCAGTACTTC	CASSVAAGGYETQYF
TRBD2	-	TRBV5-1	TRBJ2-3	TGCGCCAGCAGCTCTTCCACCCGGCTAGCGGGGGGGCCCGATACGCAGTATTTT	CASSSSTRLAGGPDTQYF
-	-	TRBV6-5	TRBJ1-3	TGTGCCAGTGGGACTCGAGGAGGCACCATATATTTT	CASGTRGGTIYF
-	-	TRBV25-1	TRBJ1-1	TGTGCCAGCAGTTTCAAGGGGGACACTGAAGCTTTCTTT	CASSFKGDTEAFF
TRBD2	-	TRBV27	TRBJ2-5	TGTGCCAGCAGTTTAGTAGCGGGGGGGTGGGAGACCCAGTACTTC	CASSLVAGGWETQYF
TRBD1	many	TRBV3-1/TRBV3-2	TRBJ1-2	TGTGCCAGCAGTTTCCGGGACAGGGGAGGCTACACCTTC	CASSFRDRGGYTF
-	-	TRBV14	TRBJ1-2	TGTGCCAGCAGCCCCCGATGGGGGGGGTCCTATGGCTACACCTTC	CASSPRWGGSYGYTF
-	-	TRBV27	TRBJ1-5	TGTGCCAGCAGTTTATCCGGGAGCGTCGGTAGCAATCAGCCCCAGCATTTT	CASSLSGSVGSNQPQHF
TRBD1	-	TRBV10-3	TRBJ2-5	TGTGCCATCAGTGGAACAGGGGGCGGAGAGACCCAGTACTTC	CAISGTGGGETQYF
TRBD1	-	TRBV5-4	TRBJ1-6	TGTGCCAGCAGCTACGGACAGGGGGAATATTCACCCCTCCACTTT	CASSYGQGEYSPLHF
TRBD1	-	TRBV5-6	TRBJ2-3	TGTGCCAGCAGCTTGACAGGGGCCCCAGATACGCAGTATTTT	CASSLTGAPDTQYF
-	-	TRBV6-6	TRBJ1-5	TGTGCCAGCAGCGAGGGGGACCAGCCCCAGCATTTT	CASSEGDQPQHF
-	-	TRBV5-1	TRBJ1-5	TGCGCCAGCAGCTTCGATCCGGATCAGCCCCAGCATTTT	CASSFDPDQPQHF
TRBD1	-	TRBV4-3	TRBJ2-7	TGCGCCAGCAGCCAAGAGCAACAGGGGGCCTACGAGCAGTACTTC	CASSQEQQGAYEQYF
-	-	TRBV7-9	TRBJ1-6	TGTGCCAGCAGCCTACTCCTCGATTTTTCACCCCTCCACTTT	CASSLLLDFSPLHF
-	-	TRBV6-2/TRBV6-3	TRBJ1-2	TGTGCCAGCAGTGGACAGAGCTATGGCTACACCTTC	CASSGQSYGYTF
-	many	TRBV4-3	TRBJ2-1	TGCGCCAGCAGCCTAAGCGAGAGCTCCTACAATGAGCAGTTCTTC	CASSLSESSYNEQFF
-	-	TRBV25-1	TRBJ2-5	TGTGCCAGCAGTGGGGGCGGCGCGGGGAAAGAGACCCAGTACTTC	CASSGGGAGKETQYF
TRBD2	-	TRBV10-3	TRBJ2-3	TGTGCCATCAGTGAGTCGGGTCTACGGGGGGGGAAAGATACGCAGTATTTT	CAISESGLRGGKDTQYF
TRBD1	-	TRBV11-2	TRBJ2-4	TGTGCCAGCAGCTTAGGGACAGGGGGAGGGGGCATTCAGTACTTC	CASSLGTGGGGIQYF
TRBD2	-	TRBV6-6	TRBJ2-5	TGTGCCAGCAGTGGTGTCACTAGCGGGGGCAGGACCCAGTACTTC	CASSGVTSGGRTQYF
TRBD1	once	TRBV15	TRBJ1-6	TGTGCCACCAGCAGATCTGAGGGACAGCGAAATTCACCCCTCCACTTT	CATSRSEGQRNSPLHF